This TCR beta chain emerged from a study of blood T cell repertoires in COVID-19. As for the study in general: The origin of the acute and convalescent COVID-19 samples was the United States, Italy and Spain. PBMCs, B-cell-depleted T cells, or T cells provided the cDNA or gDNA that made up the material.

In the original workflow: Estimated nucleated cell counts came from reference gene primer amplification. Sequenced by immunoSEQ multiplex PCR; TCRdb stores in-frame clones only, minus some. V and J calls and clone size are given by that table; D and trimming were obtained from the DNA. The table lists about 110,000 clones, around 90% of them singletons. This CDR3 region has 20 residues. The V end was cut by 7 bases, the J end by 0 bases, with 33 bases between. Germline V lookup: CDR1 SQVTM, CDR2 ANQGSEA. Material: peripheral blood. V and J are TRBV29-1 and TRBJ1-2, with D perhaps matching TRBD1 (6 bases). This clonotype was obtained from a human donor in a cohort sampled during active COVID-19. The CDR3 DNA is TGCAGCGCAGACAGGCTCCCGACAGCCTCCACCGTGTTAGCTAACTATGGCTACACCTTC. Translating it yields CSADRLPTASTVLANYGYTF.